This T cell receptor beta chain was sequenced in a study of PD-1 and CTLA-4 blockade in melanoma. Generated by immunoSEQ multiplex PCR, the TCRdb table keeps only in-frame clones and is missing some. The sample yields 15,000 to 20,000 clones, 65% to 75% seen once. This clone is judged medium-sized. This clonotype originated in a human donor with melanoma. The sequencing used CD8+ T cells from peripheral blood, collected before anti-PD-1 treatment.

The CDR3 DNA is TGTGCCAGCAGCTTGGCTACCGGGGATTGGGAAGGGACCCAGTACTTC. Translating gives CASSLATGDWEGTQYF. This rearrangement joins TRBV5-4 to TRBJ2-5; D is perhaps TRBD2 (5 bases). V lost 0 bases and J 7 bases, leaving 19 bases between the germline ends. This CDR3 has 16 amino acids. The V gene's germline CDR1 is SGHNT and CDR2 YYREEE (reference sequence).